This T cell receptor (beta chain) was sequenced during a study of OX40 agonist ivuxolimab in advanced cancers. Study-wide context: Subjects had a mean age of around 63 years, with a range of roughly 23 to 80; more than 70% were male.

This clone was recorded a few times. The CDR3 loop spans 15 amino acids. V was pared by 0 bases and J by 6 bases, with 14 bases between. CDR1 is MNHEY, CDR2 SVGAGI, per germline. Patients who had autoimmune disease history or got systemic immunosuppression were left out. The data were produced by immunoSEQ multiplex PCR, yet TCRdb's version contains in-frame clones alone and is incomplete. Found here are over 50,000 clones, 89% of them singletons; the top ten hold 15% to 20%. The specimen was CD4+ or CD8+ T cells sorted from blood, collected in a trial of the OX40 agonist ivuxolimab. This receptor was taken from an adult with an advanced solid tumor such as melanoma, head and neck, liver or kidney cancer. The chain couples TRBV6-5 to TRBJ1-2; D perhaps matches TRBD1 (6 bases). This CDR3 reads CASSYSRGGADGYTF. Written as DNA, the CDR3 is TGTGCCAGCAGTTACTCGAGGGGGGGCGCGGATGGCTACACCTTC.